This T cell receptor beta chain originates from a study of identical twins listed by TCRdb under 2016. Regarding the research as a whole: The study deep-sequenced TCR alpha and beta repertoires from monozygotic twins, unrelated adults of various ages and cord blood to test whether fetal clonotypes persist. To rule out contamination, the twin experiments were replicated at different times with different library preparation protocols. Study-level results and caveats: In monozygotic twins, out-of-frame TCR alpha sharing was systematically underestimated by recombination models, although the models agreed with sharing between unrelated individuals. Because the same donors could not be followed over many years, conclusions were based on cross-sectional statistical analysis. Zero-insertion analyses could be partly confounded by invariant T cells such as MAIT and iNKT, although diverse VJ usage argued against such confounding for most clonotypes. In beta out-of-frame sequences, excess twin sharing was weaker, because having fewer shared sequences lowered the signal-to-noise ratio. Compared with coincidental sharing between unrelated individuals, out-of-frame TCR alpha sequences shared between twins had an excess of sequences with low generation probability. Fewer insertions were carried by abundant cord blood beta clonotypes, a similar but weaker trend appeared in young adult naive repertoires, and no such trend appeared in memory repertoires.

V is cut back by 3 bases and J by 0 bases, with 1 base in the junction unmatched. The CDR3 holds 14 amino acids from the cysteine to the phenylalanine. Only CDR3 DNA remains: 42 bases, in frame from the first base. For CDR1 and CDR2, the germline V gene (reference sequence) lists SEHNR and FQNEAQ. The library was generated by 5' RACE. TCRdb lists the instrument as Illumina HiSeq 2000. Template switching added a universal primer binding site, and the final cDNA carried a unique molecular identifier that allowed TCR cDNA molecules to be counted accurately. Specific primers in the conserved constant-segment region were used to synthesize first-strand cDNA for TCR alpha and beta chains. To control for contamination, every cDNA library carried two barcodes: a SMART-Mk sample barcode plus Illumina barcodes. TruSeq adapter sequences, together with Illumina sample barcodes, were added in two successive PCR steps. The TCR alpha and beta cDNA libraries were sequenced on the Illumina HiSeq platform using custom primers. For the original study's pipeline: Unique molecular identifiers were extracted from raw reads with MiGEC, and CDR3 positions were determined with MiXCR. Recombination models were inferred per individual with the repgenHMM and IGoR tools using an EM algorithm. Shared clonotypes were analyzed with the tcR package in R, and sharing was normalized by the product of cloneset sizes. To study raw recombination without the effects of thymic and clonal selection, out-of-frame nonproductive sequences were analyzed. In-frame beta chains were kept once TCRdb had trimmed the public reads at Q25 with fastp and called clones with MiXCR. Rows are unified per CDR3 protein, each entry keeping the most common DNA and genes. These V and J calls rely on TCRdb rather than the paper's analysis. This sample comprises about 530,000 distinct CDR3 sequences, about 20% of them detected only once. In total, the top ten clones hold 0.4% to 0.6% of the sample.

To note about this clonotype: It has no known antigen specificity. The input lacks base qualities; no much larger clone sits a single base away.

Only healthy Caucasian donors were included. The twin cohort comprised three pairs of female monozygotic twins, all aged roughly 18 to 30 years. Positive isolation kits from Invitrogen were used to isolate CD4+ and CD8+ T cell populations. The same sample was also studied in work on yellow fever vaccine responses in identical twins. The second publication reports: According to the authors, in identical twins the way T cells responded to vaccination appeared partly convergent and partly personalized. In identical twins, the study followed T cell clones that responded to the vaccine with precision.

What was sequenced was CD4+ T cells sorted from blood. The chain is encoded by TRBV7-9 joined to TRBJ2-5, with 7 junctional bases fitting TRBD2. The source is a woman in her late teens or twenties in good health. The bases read TGTGCCAGCAGCTTCCGGGGGGACCAAGAGACCCAGTACTTC. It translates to CASSFRGDQETQYF.